These 17 T cell receptor beta chains were sequenced from one sample in a study of blood T cell repertoires in COVID-19. Assay used: immunoSEQ multiplex PCR; TCRdb lists only in-frame clones, some missing. The sample lists approximately 150,000 clones, roughly 87% seen once, with approximately 4.1% in the top ten. Material: peripheral blood. These receptors came from a woman in her fifties or sixties who had recovered from COVID-19.

The rearrangement uses TRBV5-4 and TRBJ2-3; TRBD1 matches at 9 bases. CDR1 and CDR2 (germline): SGHNT, YYREEE (reference sequence). This CDR3 is 14 amino acids long. Trimming took 4 bases from V and 6 from J; bases not matched to a gene: 6. Written as DNA, the CDR3 is TGTGCCAGCAGCCCGGACAGGGGCGGCGATACGCAGTATTTT. The encoded protein is CASSPDRGGDTQYF. Looking up the rest from reference TRBV5-4 and TRBJ2-3 gives the full variable domain: ETGVTQSPTHLIKTRGQQVTLRCSSQSGHNTVSWYQQALGQGPQFIFQYYREEENGRGNFPPRFSGLQFPNYSSELNVNALELDDSALYLCASSPDRGGDTQYFGPGTRLTVL.

The chain links TRBV7-9 to TRBJ2-1, with D possibly matching TRBD1 (6 bases). V lost 5 bases to trimming and J lost 1 base, with 12 bases between them. The germline CDR1 and CDR2 sequences are SEHNR and FQNEAQ (reference sequence). The length of the CDR3 is 15 residues. CDR3 coding DNA: TGTGCCAGCAGCCCCGGGCAGGGGTCCTACAATGAGCAGTTCTTC. It translates to CASSPGQGSYNEQFF.

There are a few counts of this clone. The chain employs TRBV5-1 and TRBJ2-5; 7 positions agree with TRBD2. The J segment lost 1 base and the V segment lost 2 bases, leaving 5 bases of the junction unmatched. Germline-derived CDR1 and CDR2 are SGHRS and YFSETQ. The CDR3 extends over 15 amino acids. The CDR3 nucleotides read TGCGCCAGCAGCTTAGGATCTAGCGGCCAAGAGACCCAGTACTTC. Translating it yields CASSLGSSGQETQYF. Filled out from reference TRBV5-1 and TRBJ2-5, the complete variable domain reads KAGVTQTPRYLIKTRGQQVTLSCSPISGHRSVSWYQQTPGQGLQFLFEYFSETQRNKGNFPGRFSGRQFSNSRSEMNVSTLELGDSALYLCASSLGSSGQETQYFGPGTRLLVL.

Concerning this clone itself: At the DNA level, this CDR3 is encoded by other sequences in the same sample as well. V and J are TRBV7-9 and TRBJ1-1, with D uncertain. The germline V and J ends were trimmed by 0 bases and 0 bases, with 5 bases remaining between them. This CDR3 region has 14 residues. Per the germline V gene, CDR1 is SEHNR and CDR2 is FQNEAQ (reference sequence). In DNA, the CDR3 is TGTGCCAGCAGCTTAGCGCAGATGAACACTGAAGCTTTCTTT. Its protein product is CASSLAQMNTEAFF.

In this sample, this clone turned up once. This sequence joins TRBV4-1 and TRBJ2-7; 9 nucleotides line up with TRBD1. The CDR3 has 17 amino acids. The V and J ends lost 4 bases and 5 bases, in that order; junction bases with no gene match: 15. Germline V gene data show CDR1 as MGHRA and CDR2 as YSYEKL. The CDR3 loop reads CASSLRQTGQGNHEQYF. Here the CDR3 DNA reads TGCGCCAGCAGCCTGAGACAGACGGGACAGGGTAACCACGAGCAGTACTTC.

The chain carries TRBV6-5 and TRBJ2-5; maybe TRBD2 (5 bases). This CDR3 has 15 residues. V lost 0 bases to trimming and J lost 3 bases, with 11 bases between them. Germline values: CDR1 MNHEY, CDR2 SVGAGI. The CDR3 loop is CASSYSEVSKETQYF. CDR3 DNA: TGTGCCAGCAGTTACTCGGAGGTTTCCAAAGAGACCCAGTACTTC.

The CDR3 region is CASSIKNRNTEAFF. In DNA, the CDR3 is TGTGCCAGCAGCATAAAAAACAGGAACACTGAAGCTTTCTTT. J is TRBJ1-1 and V is TRBV5-8; D is uncertain. The CDR3 sequence is 14 residues long. Trimming cost V 4 bases and J 1 base, with 11 bases left between them. Germline V gene data show CDR1 as SGHTS and CDR2 as YDEGEE.

V is TRBV10-3 and J is TRBJ2-7, with D possibly being TRBD1 (6 bases). Looked up from germline, CDR1 is ENHRY and CDR2 is SYGVKD. V lost 7 bases to trimming and J lost 1 base, with 14 bases between them. The CDR3 is 14 residues long. In nucleotides, the CDR3 is TGTGCCATCAAAGCGACAGGCCTGTCCTACGAGCAGTACTTC. It is translated as CAIKATGLSYEQYF.

The rearrangement links TRBV18 to TRBJ1-4; weak D call: TRBD1 (5 bases). The V and J ends lost 3 bases and 5 bases respectively, with 10 bases between them. The CDR3 is 14 residues long. Germline V gives CDR1 KGHSH, CDR2 LQKENI. The CDR3 sequence: CASSPGGGNEKLFF. The CDR3 bases are TGTGCCAGCTCACCCGGTGGGGGGAATGAAAAACTGTTTTTT.

The chain has TRBV6-5 and TRBJ1-4; maybe TRBD1 (5 bases). Trimming removed 6 bases from V and 0 bases from J, with 11 bases in between. Germline V gene lookup returns CDR1 MNHEY and CDR2 SVGAGI. The CDR3 sequence is 15 residues long. The CDR3 here is CASRLRAATNEKLFF. The CDR3 DNA reads as TGTGCCAGCAGGCTCAGGGCAGCAACTAATGAAAAACTGTTTTTT.

V usage is TRBV19 and J usage is TRBJ1-5; D is unclear. CDR3 length: 15 amino acids. Trimming pared 7 bases from V and 2 bases from J, leaving 15 bases between. Germline loops: CDR1 LNHDA, CDR2 SQIVND (reference sequence). Written as DNA, the CDR3 is TGTGCCAGTACCCACGGTCCGGTGGGCAATCAGCCCCAGCATTTT. Translating gives CASTHGPVGNQPQHF.

The DNA of the CDR3 is TGTGCCAGCAGCTTATATTATCCGGGGAGCAATCAGCCCCAGCATTTT. It yields the protein CASSLYYPGSNQPQHF. The V call is TRBV5-8, the J call TRBJ1-5; D not resolved. The CDR3 runs 16 residues. V lost 2 bases and J 1 base, leaving 13 bases between the germline ends. Looked up from germline, CDR1 is SGHTS and CDR2 is YDEGEE.

The rearrangement joins TRBV7-9 to TRBJ2-3, with D hard to call. The germline V gene has CDR1 SEHNR and CDR2 FQNEAQ (reference sequence). V lost 5 bases, J lost 4 bases, and 10 bases lay in between. This CDR3 is 13 amino acids long. The chain's CDR3 is CASSPGSPDTQYF. Here the CDR3 DNA reads TGTGCCAGCAGCCCGGGTTCCCCAGATACGCAGTATTTT.

CDR3 in amino acids: CASTQPGGNTEAFF. The DNA of the CDR3 is TGTGCCAGCACCCAGCCGGGGGGGAACACTGAAGCTTTCTTT. This rearrangement joins TRBV28 to TRBJ1-1; weak D call: TRBD1 (5 bases). V was trimmed by 7 bases and J by 1 base, leaving 13 bases between them. CDR1 is MDHEN, CDR2 SYDVKM, per germline. This CDR3 contains 14 residues.

For this clone: Other DNA sequences in this specimen translate into the identical CDR3. The V and J genes are TRBV2 and TRBJ2-3; 8 bases are shared with TRBD1. V was clipped by 6 bases and J by 4 bases; unmatched bases: 0. The CDR3 consists of 12 residues. Per germline, CDR1 SNHLY and CDR2 FYNNEI. CDR3 DNA sequence: TGTGCCAGCAGGGACAGGGCAGATACGCAGTATTTT. This translates into CASRDRADTQYF.

This clone has a handful of counts. The V and J genes are TRBV7-2 and TRBJ1-4, with a tentative D call TRBD1 (5 bases). The V end lost 5 bases, the J end lost 4 bases, and 14 bases lay between the germline ends. The germline CDR1 and CDR2 sequences are SGHTA and FQGNSA. The CDR3 loop spans 15 amino acids. The CDR3 nucleotides are TGTGCCAGCAGCAAGAGTTCGGGGGTTAATGAAAAACTGTTTTTT. Amino acid sequence: CASSKSSGVNEKLFF.

The chain recombines TRBV19 with TRBJ2-2; weak D call: TRBD2 (6 bases). CDR1 is LNHDA, CDR2 SQIVND, per germline (reference sequence). The CDR3 is 17 residues long. The V end was cut by 1 base, the J end by 0 bases, with 12 bases between. The CDR3 protein is CASSIGSGLPNTGELFF. The CDR3 DNA is TGTGCCAGTAGTATAGGCTCGGGACTCCCGAACACCGGGGAGCTGTTTTTT.